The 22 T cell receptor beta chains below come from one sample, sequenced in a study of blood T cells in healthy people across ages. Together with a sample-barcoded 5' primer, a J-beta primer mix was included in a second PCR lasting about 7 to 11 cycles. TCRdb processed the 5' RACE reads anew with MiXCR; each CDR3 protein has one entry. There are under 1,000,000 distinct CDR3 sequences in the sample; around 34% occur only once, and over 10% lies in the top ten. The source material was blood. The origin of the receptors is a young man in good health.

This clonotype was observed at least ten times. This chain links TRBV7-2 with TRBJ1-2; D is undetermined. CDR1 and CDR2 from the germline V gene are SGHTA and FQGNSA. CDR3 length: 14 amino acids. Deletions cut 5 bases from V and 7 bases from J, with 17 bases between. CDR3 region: CASSDSTGLAGYTF. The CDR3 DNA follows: TGTGCCAGCAGCGATAGTACGGGTCTTGCTGGCTACACCTTC.

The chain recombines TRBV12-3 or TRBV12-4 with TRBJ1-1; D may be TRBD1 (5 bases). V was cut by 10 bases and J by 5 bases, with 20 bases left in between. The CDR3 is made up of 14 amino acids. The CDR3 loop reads CATYPGPRGTEAFF. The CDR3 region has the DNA TGTGCCACATACCCGGGGCCCCGTGGAACTGAAGCTTTCTTT.

CDR3 sequence: CALRNTEAFF. DNA of the CDR3: TGTGCCCTCAGGAACACTGAAGCTTTCTTT. The chain joins TRBV12-3 or TRBV12-4 to TRBJ1-1; D remains unclear. V lost 11 bases and J 1 base, leaving 5 bases between the germline ends. CDR3 length: 10 amino acids.

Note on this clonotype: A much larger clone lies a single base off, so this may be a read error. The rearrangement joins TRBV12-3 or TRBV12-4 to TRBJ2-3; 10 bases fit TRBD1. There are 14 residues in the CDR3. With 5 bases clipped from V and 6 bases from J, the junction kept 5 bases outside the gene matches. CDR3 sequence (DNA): TGTGCCAGCAGTGTATGGACAGGGGGGGATACGCAGTATTTT. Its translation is CASSVWTGGDTQYF.

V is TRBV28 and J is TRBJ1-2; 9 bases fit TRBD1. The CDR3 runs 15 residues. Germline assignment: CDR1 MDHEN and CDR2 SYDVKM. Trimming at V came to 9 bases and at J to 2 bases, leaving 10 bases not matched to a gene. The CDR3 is CASTPTGGFNYGYTF. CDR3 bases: TGTGCCAGTACCCCTACAGGGGGCTTCAACTATGGCTACACCTTC.

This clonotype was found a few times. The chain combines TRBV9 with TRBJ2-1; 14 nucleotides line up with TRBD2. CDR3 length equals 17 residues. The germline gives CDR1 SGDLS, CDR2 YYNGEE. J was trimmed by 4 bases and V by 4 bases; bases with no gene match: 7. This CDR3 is CASSSGLAGGGYNEQFF. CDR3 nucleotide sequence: TGTGCCAGCAGCTCAGGACTAGCGGGGGGCGGGTACAATGAGCAGTTCTTC.

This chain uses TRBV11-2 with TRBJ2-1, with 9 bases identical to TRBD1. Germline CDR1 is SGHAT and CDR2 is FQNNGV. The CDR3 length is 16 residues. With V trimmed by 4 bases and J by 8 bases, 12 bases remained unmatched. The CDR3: CASSWHGQGTIHEQFF. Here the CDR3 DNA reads TGTGCCAGCAGCTGGCATGGACAGGGGACGATCCATGAGCAGTTCTTC.

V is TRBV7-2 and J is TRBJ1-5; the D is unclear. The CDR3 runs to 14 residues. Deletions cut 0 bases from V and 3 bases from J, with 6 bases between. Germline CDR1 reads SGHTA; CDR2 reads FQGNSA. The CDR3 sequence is CASSLAWVNQPQHF. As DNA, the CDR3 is TGTGCCAGCAGCTTAGCGTGGGTCAATCAGCCCCAGCATTTT.

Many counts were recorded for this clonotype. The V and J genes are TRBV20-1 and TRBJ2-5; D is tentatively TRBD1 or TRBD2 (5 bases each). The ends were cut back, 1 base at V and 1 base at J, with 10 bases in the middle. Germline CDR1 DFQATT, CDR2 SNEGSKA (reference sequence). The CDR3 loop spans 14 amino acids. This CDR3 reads CSARAPGTQETQYF. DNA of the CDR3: TGCAGTGCTAGAGCCCCGGGGACCCAAGAGACCCAGTACTTC.

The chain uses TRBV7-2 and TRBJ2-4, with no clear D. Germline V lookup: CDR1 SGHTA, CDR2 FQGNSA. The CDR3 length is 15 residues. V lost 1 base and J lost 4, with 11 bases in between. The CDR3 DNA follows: TGTGCCAGCAGCTTAGTTCTGGGATTAAAAAACATTCAGTACTTC. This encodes CASSLVLGLKNIQYF.

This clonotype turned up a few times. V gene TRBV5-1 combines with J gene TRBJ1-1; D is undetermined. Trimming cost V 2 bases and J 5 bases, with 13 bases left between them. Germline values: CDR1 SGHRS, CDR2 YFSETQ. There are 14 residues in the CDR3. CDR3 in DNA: TGCGCCAGCAGCTTAAGGGCCCCCGGAACTGAAGCTTTCTTT. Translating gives CASSLRAPGTEAFF.

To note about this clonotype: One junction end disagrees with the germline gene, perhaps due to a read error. In nucleotides, the CDR3 is TGCGCCAGCAGCCCGGGACTAGCGGGGGGGCCTATCACAGATACGCATTATTTT. Residues: CASSPGLAGGPITDTHYF. The gene calls are TRBV4-3 and TRBJ2-3, with 16 positions matching TRBD2. The CDR3 is 18 amino acids. CDR1 is LGHNA, CDR2 YSLEER, per germline.

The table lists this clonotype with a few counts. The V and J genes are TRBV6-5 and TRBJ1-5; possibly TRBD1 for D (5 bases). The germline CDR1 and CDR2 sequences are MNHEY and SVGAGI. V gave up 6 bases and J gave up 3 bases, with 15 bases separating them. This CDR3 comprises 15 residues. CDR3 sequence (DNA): TGTGCCAGCAGGATCCAGGGCGGTGCCAATCAGCCCCAGCATTTT. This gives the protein CASRIQGGANQPQHF.

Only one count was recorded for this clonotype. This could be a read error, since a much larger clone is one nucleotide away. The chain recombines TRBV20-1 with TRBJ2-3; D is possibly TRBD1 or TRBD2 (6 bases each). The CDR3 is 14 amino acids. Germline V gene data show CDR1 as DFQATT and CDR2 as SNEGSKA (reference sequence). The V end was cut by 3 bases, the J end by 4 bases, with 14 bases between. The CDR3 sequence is CSASEGGEADTQYF. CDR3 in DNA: TGCAGTGCTAGTGAGGGGGGAGAGGCAGATACGCAGTATTTT.

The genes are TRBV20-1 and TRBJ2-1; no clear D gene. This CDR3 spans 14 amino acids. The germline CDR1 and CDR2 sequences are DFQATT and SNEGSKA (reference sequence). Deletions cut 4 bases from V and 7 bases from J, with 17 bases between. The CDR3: CSAIDTGSGNEQFF. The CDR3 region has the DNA TGCAGTGCTATCGATACCGGTAGTGGTAATGAGCAGTTCTTC.

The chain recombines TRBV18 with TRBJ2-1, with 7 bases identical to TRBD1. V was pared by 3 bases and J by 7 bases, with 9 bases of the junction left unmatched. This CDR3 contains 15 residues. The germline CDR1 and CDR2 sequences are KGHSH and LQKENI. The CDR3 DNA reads TGTGCCAGCTCACCCTTGGGGCCAGGGGGTAATGAGCAGTTCTTC. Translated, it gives CASSPLGPGGNEQFF. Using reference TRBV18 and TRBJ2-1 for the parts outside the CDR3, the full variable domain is NAGVMQNPRHLVRRRGQEARLRCSPMKGHSHVYWYRQLPEEGLKFMVYLQKENIIDESGMPKERFSAEFPKEGPSILRIQQVVRGDSAAYFCASSPLGPGGNEQFFGPGTRLTVL.

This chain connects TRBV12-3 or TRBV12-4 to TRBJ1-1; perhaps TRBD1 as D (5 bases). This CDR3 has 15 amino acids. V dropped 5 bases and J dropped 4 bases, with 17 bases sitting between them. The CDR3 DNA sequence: TGTGCCAGCAGTCATGGGACGGGACGGGGCACTGAAGCTTTCTTT. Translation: CASSHGTGRGTEAFF.

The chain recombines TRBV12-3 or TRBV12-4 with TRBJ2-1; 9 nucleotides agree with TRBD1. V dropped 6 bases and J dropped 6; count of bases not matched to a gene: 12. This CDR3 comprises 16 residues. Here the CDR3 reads CASRPPGGTGCNEQFF. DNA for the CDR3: TGTGCCAGCAGGCCGCCTGGAGGGACAGGGTGCAATGAGCAGTTCTTC.

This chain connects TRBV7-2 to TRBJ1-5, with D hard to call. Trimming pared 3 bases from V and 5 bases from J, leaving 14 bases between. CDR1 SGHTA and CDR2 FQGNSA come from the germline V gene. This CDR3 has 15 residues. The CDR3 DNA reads TGTGCCAGCAGCTTCGACCGGGAAAGGGATCAGCCCCAGCATTTT. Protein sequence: CASSFDRERDQPQHF.

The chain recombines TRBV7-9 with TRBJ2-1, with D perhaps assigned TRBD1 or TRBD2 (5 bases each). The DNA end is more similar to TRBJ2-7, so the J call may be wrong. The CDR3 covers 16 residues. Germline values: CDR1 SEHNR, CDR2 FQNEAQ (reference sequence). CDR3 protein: CASRPAEGRTYNEQYF. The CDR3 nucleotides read TGTGCCAGCAGGCCTGCCGAGGGGCGCACCTACAATGAGCAGTACTTC.

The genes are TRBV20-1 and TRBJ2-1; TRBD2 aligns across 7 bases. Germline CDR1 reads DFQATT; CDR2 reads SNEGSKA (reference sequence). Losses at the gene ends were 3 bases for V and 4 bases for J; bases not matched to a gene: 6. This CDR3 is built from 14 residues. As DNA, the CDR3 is TGCAGTGCTAGTGGGACTAAGTGGTACAATGAGCAGTTCTTC. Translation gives CSASGTKWYNEQFF.

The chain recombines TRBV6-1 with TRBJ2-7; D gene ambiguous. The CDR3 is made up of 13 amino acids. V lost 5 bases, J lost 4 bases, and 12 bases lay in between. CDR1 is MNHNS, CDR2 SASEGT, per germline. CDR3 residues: CASSKQTDYEQYF. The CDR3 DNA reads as TGTGCCAGCAGTAAACAAACGGATTACGAGCAGTACTTC.